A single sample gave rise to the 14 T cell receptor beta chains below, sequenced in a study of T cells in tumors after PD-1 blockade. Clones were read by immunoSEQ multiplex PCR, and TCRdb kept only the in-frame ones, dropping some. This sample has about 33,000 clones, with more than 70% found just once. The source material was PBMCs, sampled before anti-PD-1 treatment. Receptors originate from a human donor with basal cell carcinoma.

CDR3 protein: CSVEGTGWGEQFF. The CDR3 DNA is TGCAGCGTTGAGGGGACAGGGTGGGGTGAGCAGTTCTTC. The chain links TRBV29-1 to TRBJ2-1; 9 bases map to TRBD1. CDR1 SQVTM and CDR2 ANQGSEA come from the germline V gene. V lost 3 bases, J lost 9 bases, and 6 bases stayed unmatched. The CDR3 runs 13 residues.

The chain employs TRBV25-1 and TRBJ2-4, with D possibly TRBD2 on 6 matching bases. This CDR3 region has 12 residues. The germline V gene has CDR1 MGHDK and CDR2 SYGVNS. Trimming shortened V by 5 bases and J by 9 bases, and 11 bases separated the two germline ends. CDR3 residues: CASSLEGGIQYF. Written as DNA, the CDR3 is TGTGCCAGCAGTCTGGAGGGTGGCATTCAGTACTTC.

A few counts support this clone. The CDR3 DNA follows: TGCAGCGCCGAAATACAGAACACTGAAGCTTTCTTT. It specifies CSAEIQNTEAFF. The rearrangement uses TRBV29-1 and TRBJ1-1; D uncertain. This CDR3 is built from 12 residues. Germline V gene data show CDR1 as SQVTM and CDR2 as ANQGSEA. V was shortened by 7 bases and J by 1 base, with 10 bases between the two germline ends. The variable domain in full, with the rest retrieved from reference TRBV29-1 and TRBJ1-1, is SAVISQKPSRDICQRGTSLTIQCQVDSQVTMMFWYRQQPGQSLTLIATANQGSEATYESGFVIDKFPISRPNLTFSTLTVSNMSPEDSSIYLCSAEIQNTEAFFGQGTRLTVV.

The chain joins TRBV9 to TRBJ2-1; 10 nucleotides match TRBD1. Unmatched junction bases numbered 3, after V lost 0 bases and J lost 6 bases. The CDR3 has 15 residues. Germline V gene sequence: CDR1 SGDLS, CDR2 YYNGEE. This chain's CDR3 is CASSVGGQGLNEQFF. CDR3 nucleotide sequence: TGTGCCAGCAGCGTAGGGGGACAGGGGCTCAATGAGCAGTTCTTC.

The CDR3 nucleotides are TGTGCCAGCAGTTTAGTCACCCAGGGGCGTTACTATGGCTACACCTTC. Translated, it gives CASSLVTQGRYYGYTF. The genes are TRBV28 and TRBJ1-2; tentative D call: TRBD1 (6 bases). The length of the CDR3 is 16 residues. The germline V and J ends were trimmed by 2 bases and 3 bases, with 16 bases remaining between them. The germline gives CDR1 MDHEN, CDR2 SYDVKM.

CDR3 sequence: CASSQLAQGGEQYF. In DNA form, the CDR3 reads TGCGCCAGCAGCCAACTCGCACAGGGAGGCGAGCAGTACTTC. The chain joins TRBV4-1 to TRBJ2-5; D could derive from TRBD1 or TRBD2 (6 bases each). Gene TRBJ2-7 matches the end of the DNA better, so the J call may be wrong. CDR3 size: 14 residues. CDR1 MGHRA and CDR2 YSYEKL come from the germline V gene.

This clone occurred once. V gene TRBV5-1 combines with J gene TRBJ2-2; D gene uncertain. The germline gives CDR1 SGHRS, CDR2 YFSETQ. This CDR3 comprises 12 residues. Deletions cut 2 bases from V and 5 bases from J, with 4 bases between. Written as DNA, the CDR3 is TGCGCCAGCAGCTTAATAACCGGGGAGCTGTTTTTT. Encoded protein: CASSLITGELFF.

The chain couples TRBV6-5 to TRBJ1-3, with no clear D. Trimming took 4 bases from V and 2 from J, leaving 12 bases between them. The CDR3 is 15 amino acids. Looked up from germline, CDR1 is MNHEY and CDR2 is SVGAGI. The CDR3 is CASSLGFPAGNTIYF. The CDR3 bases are TGTGCCAGCAGTTTGGGGTTTCCGGCTGGAAACACCATATATTTT.

CDR3 coding DNA: TGTGCCAGCACCACAGGAGGGGGAATAGGTTACGGCTACACCTTC. This sequence encodes CASTTGGGIGYGYTF. The genes are TRBV2 and TRBJ1-2; D may be TRBD1 (6 bases). Germline V gene lookup returns CDR1 SNHLY and CDR2 FYNNEI. The CDR3 contains 15 residues. Trimming took off 7 bases at V and 8 bases at J, with 23 bases between the two ends.

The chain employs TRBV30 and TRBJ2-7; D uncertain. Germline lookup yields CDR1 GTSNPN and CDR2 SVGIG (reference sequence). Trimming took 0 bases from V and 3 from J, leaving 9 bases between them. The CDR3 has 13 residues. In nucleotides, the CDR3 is TGTGCCTGGAGTGTAGGGAACGACTACGAGCAGTACTTC. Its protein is CAWSVGNDYEQYF.

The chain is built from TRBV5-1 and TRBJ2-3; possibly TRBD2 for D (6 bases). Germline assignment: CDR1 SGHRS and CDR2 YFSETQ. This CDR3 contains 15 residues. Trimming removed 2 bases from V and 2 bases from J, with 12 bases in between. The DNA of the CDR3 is TGCGCCAGCAGCTTAGGGGACTCCTTCACAGATACGCAGTATTTT. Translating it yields CASSLGDSFTDTQYF.

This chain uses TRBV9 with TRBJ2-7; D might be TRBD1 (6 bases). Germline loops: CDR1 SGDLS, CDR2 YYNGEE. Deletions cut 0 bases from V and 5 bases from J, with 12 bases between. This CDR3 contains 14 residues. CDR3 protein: CASSVAPHRDEQYF. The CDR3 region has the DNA TGTGCCAGCAGCGTAGCCCCCCACAGGGACGAGCAGTACTTC.

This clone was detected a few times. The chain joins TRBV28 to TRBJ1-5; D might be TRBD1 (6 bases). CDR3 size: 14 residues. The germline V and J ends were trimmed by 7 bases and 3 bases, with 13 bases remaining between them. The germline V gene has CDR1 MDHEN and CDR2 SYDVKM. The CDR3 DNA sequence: TGTGCCAGCAAAGGGGGGGTCGTCAATCAGCCCCAGCATTTT. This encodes CASKGGVVNQPQHF.

The CDR3 DNA is TGCGCCAGCAGCTTGAGGGCGGGGAGGACAGAGACCCAGTACTTC. Amino acids: CASSLRAGRTETQYF. The chain has TRBV5-1 and TRBJ2-5, with D possibly matching TRBD2 (6 bases). Deletions cut 1 base from V and 4 bases from J, with 14 bases between. The CDR3 spans 15 residues. The germline V gene encodes CDR1 SGHRS and CDR2 YFSETQ. The entire variable domain, with the rest obtained from reference TRBV5-1 and TRBJ2-5, is as follows: KAGVTQTPRYLIKTRGQQVTLSCSPISGHRSVSWYQQTPGQGLQFLFEYFSETQRNKGNFPGRFSGRQFSNSRSEMNVSTLELGDSALYLCASSLRAGRTETQYFGPGTRLLVL.